What follows are 29 T cell receptor beta chains derived from one specimen sequenced in a study of blood T cell repertoires in COVID-19. Generated by immunoSEQ multiplex PCR, the TCRdb table keeps only in-frame clones and is missing some. Counted here are about 440,000 clones, about 85% occurring once; the ten biggest clones make up approximately 2%. The source material was PBMCs or T cells enriched from blood (not recorded which). The receptors shown here come from a woman younger than 35 with acute COVID-19.

This chain joins TRBV5-1 and TRBJ1-6, with TRBD1 identical over 8 bases. CDR3 length: 17 amino acids. The J segment lost 8 bases and the V segment lost 0 bases, leaving 10 bases of the junction unmatched. Germline V lookup: CDR1 SGHRS, CDR2 YFSETQ. The CDR3 DNA is TGCGCCAGCAGCTTGGCCAATGCAGGGGGCCAGGATTCACCCCTCCACTTT. It specifies CASSLANAGGQDSPLHF.

V and J are TRBV11-3 and TRBJ1-1; no reliable D call. This CDR3 is built from 13 residues. V lost 1 base and J lost 3, with 6 bases in between. Germline V lookup: CDR1 SGHNT, CDR2 YENEEA. Here the CDR3 DNA reads TGTGCCAGCAGCTTAGGCAGGTACACTGAAGCTTTCTTT. Its protein is CASSLGRYTEAFF.

The chain is built from TRBV18 and TRBJ1-5, with TRBD1 as a possible D gene (5 bases). CDR1 and CDR2 (germline): KGHSH, LQKENI. V dropped 4 bases and J dropped 5 bases, with 12 bases sitting between them. The CDR3 is made up of 14 amino acids. This CDR3 reads CASSHEQDDQPQHF. Written as DNA, the CDR3 is TGTGCCAGCTCACACGAACAGGACGATCAGCCCCAGCATTTT.

The CDR3 DNA follows: TGTGCCGGGACGGCGGGAAATGAGCAGTTCTTC. This sequence encodes CAGTAGNEQFF. The chain links TRBV5-4 to TRBJ2-1; the D gene is possibly TRBD2 (6 bases). The CDR3 is 11 residues long. The V and J ends lost 10 bases and 7 bases respectively, with 12 bases between them. Germline CDR1 is SGHNT and CDR2 is YYREEE (reference sequence). The full variable domain, with the rest looked up from reference TRBV5-4 and TRBJ2-1, is ETGVTQSPTHLIKTRGQQVTLRCSSQSGHNTVSWYQQALGQGPQFIFQYYREEENGRGNFPPRFSGLQFPNYSSELNVNALELDDSALYLCAGTAGNEQFFGPGTRLTVL.

The gene calls are TRBV19 and TRBJ1-2; D uncertain. Trimming removed 5 bases at V and 7 bases at J, with 23 bases between. This CDR3 spans 16 amino acids. Germline-derived CDR1 and CDR2 are LNHDA and SQIVND (reference sequence). DNA for the CDR3: TGTGCCAGTAGTCGGATCGGGGATTCGAAGGAGTCTGGCTACACCTTC. It translates to CASSRIGDSKESGYTF.

CDR3 sequence (DNA): TGCGCCAGCAGCCAAGAAAGTCTATTAGCGGGAGGGCCCGGGATCGAGCAGTACTTC. Amino acid sequence: CASSQESLLAGGPGIEQYF. V and J are TRBV4-1 and TRBJ2-7; 11 bases line up with TRBD2. Germline V lookup: CDR1 MGHRA, CDR2 YSYEKL. V shed 0 bases, J shed 6 bases, and the junction held 16 bases outside the gene matches. The CDR3 covers 19 residues.

This chain links TRBV2 with TRBJ2-2; perhaps TRBD1 as D (6 bases). The CDR3 runs to 15 residues. V dropped 8 bases and J dropped 3 bases, with 16 bases sitting between them. CDR1 is SNHLY, CDR2 FYNNEI, per germline. The CDR3 coding sequence is TGTGCCAGCGGTAGACAGGTCCCCCACACCGGGGAGCTGTTTTTT. Its protein is CASGRQVPHTGELFF.

This clone occurred once. The chain uses TRBV28 and TRBJ1-2; weak D call: TRBD1 (5 bases). CDR3 length equals 11 residues. Trimming took off 6 bases at V and 8 bases at J, with 10 bases between the two ends. CDR1 and CDR2 from the germline V gene are MDHEN and SYDVKM. The CDR3 loop is CASSREGGYTF. As DNA, the CDR3 is TGTGCCAGCAGCCGGGAGGGGGGCTACACCTTC.

Here the CDR3 reads CASSDYLKLFF. In nucleotides, the CDR3 is TGTGCCAGCAGCGACTATTTAAAACTGTTTTTT. The J gene is TRBJ1-4, the V gene TRBV5-8; D remains ambiguous. Germline CDR1 is SGHTS and CDR2 is YDEGEE. CDR3 size: 11 residues. V dropped 4 bases and J dropped 10 bases, with 8 bases sitting between them.

This chain joins TRBV23-1 and TRBJ2-5; D gene unclear. TRBV23-1 belongs to the ORF category, with a function that is uncertain. CDR3 size: 14 residues. Trimming left V 0 bases short and J 4 bases short, with 9 bases between. The CDR3 region is CASSQSLRSETQYF. CDR3 nucleotides: TGCGCCAGCAGTCAATCGTTGAGATCAGAGACCCAGTACTTC.

This chain links TRBV7-9 with TRBJ2-5; the match to TRBD2 covers 9 bases. The CDR3 extends over 16 amino acids. The J segment lost 0 bases and the V segment lost 3 bases, leaving 5 bases of the junction unmatched. Germline-derived CDR1 and CDR2 are SEHNR and FQNEAQ (reference sequence). The CDR3 loop is CASSLTSGPYQETQYF. CDR3 DNA sequence: TGTGCCAGCAGCTTGACTAGCGGCCCGTACCAAGAGACCCAGTACTTC.

The chain has TRBV19 and TRBJ1-5; the match to TRBD1 covers 10 bases. Germline-derived CDR1 and CDR2 are LNHDA and SQIVND (reference sequence). This CDR3 comprises 14 residues. Unmatched junction bases numbered 2, after V lost 3 bases and J lost 6 bases. CDR3 amino acids: CASSIWDRGQPQHF. The CDR3, as DNA: TGTGCCAGTAGTATCTGGGACAGGGGTCAGCCCCAGCATTTT.

As for this clone: Within the sample, other DNA sequences also encode this same CDR3. This chain joins TRBV4-3 and TRBJ1-2; no definite D call. Trimming removed 1 base from V and 4 bases from J, with 7 bases in between. CDR1 is LGHNA, CDR2 YSLEER, per germline. The CDR3 runs 13 residues. The CDR3 region is CASSQGEGYGYTF. As DNA, the CDR3 is TGCGCCAGCAGCCAAGGGGAGGGCTATGGCTACACCTTC.

This clone was seen only once. The chain links TRBV5-6 to TRBJ2-1, with 7 bases lining up with TRBD1. V lost 4 bases to trimming and J lost 2 bases; unmatched junction nucleotides: 9. Germline values: CDR1 SGHDT, CDR2 YYEEEE. The CDR3 has 16 amino acids. The CDR3 nucleotides read TGTGCCAGCAGCGTTAGGGGGCATGTCGCCTACAATGAGCAGTTCTTC. It specifies CASSVRGHVAYNEQFF.

A few counts support this clone. V and J are TRBV4-2 and TRBJ2-5, with 7 nucleotides matching TRBD2. The CDR3 sequence is 14 residues long. Germline CDR1 and CDR2: LGHNA and YNFKEQ. Trimming cost V 0 bases and J 4 bases; bases outside gene matches: 2. CDR3: CASSQDRLAETQYF. Written as DNA, the CDR3 is TGTGCCAGCAGCCAAGATCGACTAGCAGAGACCCAGTACTTC.

This chain links TRBV18 with TRBJ2-7, with D perhaps matching TRBD1 (7 bases). Germline lookup yields CDR1 KGHSH and CDR2 LQKENI. V lost 3 bases to trimming and J lost 3 bases, with 15 bases between them. The CDR3 is 15 residues long. The CDR3 coding sequence is TGTGCCAGCTCACCGCGACAGGGAGGATACTACGAGCAGTACTTC. Its translation is CASSPRQGGYYEQYF.

The genes are TRBV15 and TRBJ2-7; 10 positions match TRBD2. CDR3 length: 15 residues. Germline V gene sequence: CDR1 LNHNV, CDR2 YYDKDF (reference sequence). V lost 3 bases, J lost 5 bases, and 7 bases stayed unmatched. Here the CDR3 DNA reads TGTGCCACCAGCAGCAGCCCGGGACTAGCGAACGAGCAGTACTTC. Its translation: CATSSSPGLANEQYF. The full variable domain, with the rest looked up from reference TRBV15 and TRBJ2-7, is DAMVIQNPRYQVTQFGKPVTLSCSQTLNHNVMYWYQQKSSQAPKLLFHYYDKDFNNEADTPDNFQSRRPNTSFCFLDIRSPGLGDTAMYLCATSSSPGLANEQYFGPGTRLTVT.

The gene calls are TRBV28 and TRBJ2-7; tentatively, D is TRBD2 (7 bases). CDR1 MDHEN and CDR2 SYDVKM come from the germline V gene. The CDR3 is 15 amino acids. Trimming stripped 3 bases from V and 0 bases from J, with 12 bases between. Here the CDR3 DNA reads TGTGCCAGCAGTTTGGCGGGGGCTTACTCCTACGAGCAGTACTTC. This translates into CASSLAGAYSYEQYF.

The chain recombines TRBV12-3 or TRBV12-4 with TRBJ1-3, with 7 nucleotides matching TRBD1. V gave up 6 bases and J gave up 3 bases; unmatched junction bases: 2. The CDR3 runs 13 residues. CDR3 residues: CASRDRNGNTIYF. In DNA, the CDR3 is TGTGCCAGCAGGGACAGGAATGGAAACACCATATATTTT.

This clone has a single count. The chain links TRBV6-5 to TRBJ1-4; D possibly corresponds to TRBD1 (6 bases). With 7 bases removed from V and 8 bases from J, the gap between germline ends came to 14 bases. Germline values: CDR1 MNHEY, CDR2 SVGAGI. The CDR3 totals 13 residues. In DNA, the CDR3 is TGTGCCAGCACACTACAGGGCCCAGAAAAACTGTTTTTT. This encodes CASTLQGPEKLFF.

This rearrangement joins TRBV7-9 to TRBJ1-2, with 8 bases identical to TRBD1. Germline V gene data show CDR1 as SEHNR and CDR2 as FQNEAQ (reference sequence). V was pared by 5 bases and J by 7 bases, with 9 bases of the junction left unmatched. This CDR3 is built from 14 residues. The CDR3: CASSQFQGARGYTF. In DNA form, the CDR3 reads TGTGCCAGCAGCCAATTTCAGGGGGCTCGTGGCTACACCTTC.

The V and J genes are TRBV20-1 and TRBJ1-2; 12 bases align to TRBD1. The germline V gene has CDR1 DFQATT and CDR2 SNEGSKA (reference sequence). The length of the CDR3 is 14 residues. The V segment lost 3 bases and the J segment 8 bases; nucleotides outside the gene matches: 7. The CDR3 here is CSASSGTGGGGYTF. In DNA form, the CDR3 reads TGCAGTGCTAGTAGCGGGACAGGGGGCGGAGGCTACACCTTC.

The J gene is TRBJ2-1, the V gene TRBV7-9; 11 bases align to TRBD1. The CDR3 is 16 amino acids. The junction had 6 bases not matched to a gene; V was cut back by 5 bases and J by 3 bases. Germline values: CDR1 SEHNR, CDR2 FQNEAQ (reference sequence). The CDR3: CASSPPGTGGYNEQFF. The CDR3 region has the DNA TGTGCCAGCAGCCCGCCCGGGACAGGGGGCTACAATGAGCAGTTCTTC.

The gene calls are TRBV6-5 and TRBJ2-5, with 7 bases lining up with TRBD2. V lost 4 bases and J lost 2; bases outside the gene matches: 7. CDR3 length equals 15 residues. The germline V gene has CDR1 MNHEY and CDR2 SVGAGI. The CDR3 DNA is TGTGCCAGCAGTTTCGGGGGGTGGGGTCAAGAGACCCAGTACTTC. This gives the protein CASSFGGWGQETQYF.

This clone was seen only a few times. The chain uses TRBV6-1 and TRBJ1-5, with 9 bases matching TRBD1. J gave up 4 bases and V 3 bases, and 7 bases lay outside the gene matches. CDR3 length: 16 amino acids. Germline CDR1 is MNHNS and CDR2 is SASEGT. Here the CDR3 DNA reads TGTGCCAGCAGTGACCGGACAGGGGAATGGAATCAGCCCCAGCATTTT. Residues: CASSDRTGEWNQPQHF.

The chain recombines TRBV7-9 with TRBJ1-4, with a tentative D call TRBD1 (5 bases). In germline, CDR1 is SEHNR, CDR2 FQNEAQ (reference sequence). V gave up 5 bases and J gave up 8 bases, with 18 bases separating them. The CDR3 covers 15 residues. The CDR3 DNA is TGTGCCAGCAGCCTTCGAGGGGAGGCTCGCGAAAAACTGTTTTTT. It translates to CASSLRGEAREKLFF.

Note on this clone: Within the sample, other DNA sequences also encode this same CDR3. The DNA of the CDR3 is TGTGCCAGCAGTGAAGGGGGCAACTATGGCTACACCTTC. Translating it yields CASSEGGNYGYTF. J is TRBJ1-2 and V is TRBV6-1; possible D gene TRBD1, 5 bases. V dropped 1 base and J dropped 2 bases, with 5 bases sitting between them. The length of the CDR3 is 13 residues. The germline CDR1 and CDR2 sequences are MNHNS and SASEGT.

On this clone: Other nucleotide sequences in the sample specify the same CDR3. The chain couples TRBV5-1 to TRBJ1-1; D ambiguous. The ends were cut back, 3 bases at V and 7 bases at J, with 7 bases in the middle. This CDR3 has 11 residues. Germline V gene lookup returns CDR1 SGHRS and CDR2 YFSETQ. The CDR3 coding sequence is TGCGCCAGCAGCTCGGGGATTGAAGCTTTCTTT. It yields the protein CASSSGIEAFF. The full variable domain, rest sourced from reference TRBV5-1 and TRBJ1-1, is KAGVTQTPRYLIKTRGQQVTLSCSPISGHRSVSWYQQTPGQGLQFLFEYFSETQRNKGNFPGRFSGRQFSNSRSEMNVSTLELGDSALYLCASSSGIEAFFGQGTRLTVV.

This chain uses TRBV27 with TRBJ1-4, with D uncertain. Trimming left V 2 bases short and J 0 bases short, with 13 bases between. From germline, CDR1 is MNHEY and CDR2 SMNVEV (reference sequence). This CDR3 spans 17 amino acids. The CDR3 bases are TGTGCCAGCAGTTTACGCCCTCCCACATCAACTAATGAAAAACTGTTTTTT. It is translated as CASSLRPPTSTNEKLFF.